This T cell receptor beta chain was captured by sequencing in a study of blood T cell repertoires in COVID-19. Overall study: Sites in the United States, Italy and Spain provided acute and convalescent COVID-19 samples. T cells, B-cell-depleted T cells, or PBMCs provided the cDNA or gDNA that served as material.

Original methodology: Estimation of nucleated cell counts relied on the amplification of reference gene primers. Clones were sequenced by immunoSEQ multiplex PCR, and TCRdb holds only the in-frame ones, with some missing. V, J and clone size were drawn from that table, and D and trimming were deduced from the DNA. The repertoire has about 210,000 clones, approximately 80% of them found once; the top ten carry around 4.7%. V trimming: 5 bases; J trimming: 6 bases; junction bases outside the gene matches: 3. The germline CDR1 and CDR2 sequences are LNHDA and SQIVND (reference sequence). There are 13 residues in the CDR3. Donors were grouped by their self-reported clinical history.

Sequenced input: PBMCs or T cells enriched from blood (not recorded which). The sequence was obtained from a man aged 25 to 45 with acute COVID-19. The chain is built from TRBV19 and TRBJ1-2; 10 nucleotides align to TRBD1. The CDR3 sequence is CASSGGQGDGYTF. CDR3 DNA: TGTGCCAGTAGTGGAGGACAGGGGGATGGCTACACCTTC. Full variable domain (rest looked up from reference TRBV19 and TRBJ1-2): DGGITQSPKYLFRKEGQNVTLSCEQNLNHDAMYWYRQDPGQGLRLIYYSQIVNDFQKGDIAEGYSVSREKKESFPLTVTSAQKNPTAFYLCASSGGQGDGYTFGSGTRLTVV.